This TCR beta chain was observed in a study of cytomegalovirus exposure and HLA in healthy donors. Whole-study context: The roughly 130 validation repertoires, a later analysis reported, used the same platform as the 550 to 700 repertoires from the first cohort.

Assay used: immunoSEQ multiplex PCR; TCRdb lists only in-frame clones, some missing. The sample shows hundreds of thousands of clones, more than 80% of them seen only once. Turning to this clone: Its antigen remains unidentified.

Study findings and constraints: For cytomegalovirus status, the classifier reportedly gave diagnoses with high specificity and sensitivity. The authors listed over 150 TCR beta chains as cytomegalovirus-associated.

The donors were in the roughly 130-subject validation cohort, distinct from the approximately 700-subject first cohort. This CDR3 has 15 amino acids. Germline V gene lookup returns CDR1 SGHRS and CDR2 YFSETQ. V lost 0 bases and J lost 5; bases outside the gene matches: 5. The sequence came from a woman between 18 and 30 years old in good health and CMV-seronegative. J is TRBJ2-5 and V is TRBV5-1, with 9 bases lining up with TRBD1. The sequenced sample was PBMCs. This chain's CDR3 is CASSLGGQGAETQYF. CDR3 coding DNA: TGCGCCAGCAGCTTGGGGGGACAGGGAGCGGAGACCCAGTACTTC.